The sequence of this TCR beta chain was determined in a study of early T cells in non-severe SARS-CoV-2 infection. Worth noting for this clonotype: Its antigen is not known.

Points from the study as a whole: Anti-spike CD8 responses were favored by VDJdb matching, which missed private and CD4 specificities.

Attachment of unique molecular identifiers to individual cDNA molecules was performed. TCRdb analysed the 5' RACE reads with MiXCR anew, one entry per CDR3 protein. The sample lists roughly 51,000 distinct CDR3 sequences; 11% were seen once. The TCR was taken from an adult who was a healthcare worker with PCR-confirmed SARS-CoV-2 infection or an uninfected control (not recorded which). The material sequenced was whole blood.

The CDR3 loop is CASSQDEDTEAFF. The DNA for the CDR3 is TGCGCCAGCAGCCAAGATGAGGACACTGAAGCTTTCTTT. V and J are TRBV4-1 and TRBJ1-1; D gene uncertain. This CDR3 spans 13 amino acids. Deletions cut 0 bases from V and 3 bases from J, with 5 bases between. Germline loops: CDR1 MGHRA, CDR2 YSYEKL.